This TCR beta chain is drawn from a study of identical twins (dated by TCRdb to between 2015 and 2016). At the level of the whole study: TCR alpha and beta repertoires from monozygotic twins, unrelated adults of various ages and cord blood were deep-sequenced to test whether fetal clonotypes persist. To rule out contamination, replicate twin experiments were performed at different times with different library preparation protocols.

The library was built by means of 5' RACE. Instrument on record: Illumina HiSeq 2000. A universal primer binding site was introduced by template switching, and a unique molecular identifier was present in the final cDNA, enabling accurate counting of TCR cDNA molecules. First-strand cDNA for TCR alpha and beta chains was synthesized from specific primers in the conserved constant-segment region. To control for contamination, every cDNA library was double barcoded, receiving both a SMART-Mk sample barcode and Illumina barcodes. TruSeq adapter sequences along with Illumina sample barcodes were introduced in two successive PCR steps. The Illumina HiSeq platform was used with custom primers to sequence TCR alpha and beta cDNA libraries. As for the original processing: MiGEC was used to process raw reads and extract unique molecular identifiers, and MiXCR was used to find CDR3 positions. For each individual, recombination models were inferred using an EM algorithm with the repgenHMM and IGoR tools. The tcR package in R was used for shared clonotype analysis, with sharing normalized by the product of cloneset sizes. Out-of-frame nonproductive sequences were analyzed to study raw recombination free of thymic and clonal selection effects. In-frame beta chains were kept once TCRdb had trimmed the public reads at Q25 with fastp and called clones with MiXCR. Identical CDR3 proteins give one entry, which carries the most common genes and DNA. Clone size and V and J calls follow TCRdb, not the original study. In this sample the table shows 520,000 or so distinct CDR3 sequences, about 20% of which occur a single time. Roughly 0.9% of the sample belongs to the ten largest clones.

The paper's findings and limits, for the study overall: Because the same donors could not be followed over many years, the conclusions relied on cross-sectional statistical analysis. Invariant T cells such as MAIT and iNKT could partly confound zero-insertion analyses, though diverse VJ usage argued against this for most clonotypes. The excess sharing between twins in beta out-of-frame sequences was weaker because fewer shared sequences reduced the signal-to-noise ratio. Abundant cord blood beta clonotypes carried fewer insertions; young adult naive repertoires showed a weaker similar trend, while memory repertoires showed none. In monozygotic twins, out-of-frame TCR alpha sharing was systematically underestimated by recombination models, although the models agreed with sharing between unrelated individuals. Compared with coincidental sharing between unrelated individuals, out-of-frame TCR alpha sequences shared between twins had an excess of sequences with low generation probability.

Points on this clonotype: What this receptor recognizes is not known. Base qualities are not recorded, but no much larger clone differs from it by a single base.

Only healthy Caucasian donors were included. The twin cohort consisted of three pairs of female monozygotic twins, all aged roughly 18 to 30 years. Positive isolation kits from Invitrogen were used to isolate CD4+ and CD8+ T cell populations. Trimming costs V 1 base and J 5 bases, and their ends lie 12 bases apart. Measured from the cysteine to the phenylalanine, the CDR3 is 15 residues long. CDR3 DNA is the only sequence kept; it has 45 bases, read in frame from the first base. The germline V gene supplies CDR1 SGHVS and CDR2 FNYEAQ. These same data were also listed under a study on T cells expressing NK-cell markers. The second paper further reports: Three sorted T-cell subsets (CD3+CD56+NKG2C+, CD3+CD56+NKG2C- and CD3+CD56-NKG2C+) from several donors had their TCR beta-chain repertoires profiled. Seven of the eight sequenced donors were HCMV-seropositive and one was HCMV-seronegative. To restrict sorting to alphabetaTCR-expressing T cells, an anti-gammadeltaTCR antibody was added in several experiments. In more than 5 donors, the dominant CD3+CD56+NKG2C+ clonotypes ranked among the top 10 CD8+ clonotypes, making up about 1.0-8% of CD8+ T cells. Those dominant clonotypes were again the most abundant among CD3+CD56-NKG2C+ cells in a few donors, at about 25-65%. Whether the expanded NKG2C-expressing T cell clones were specific for HCMV antigens remained unclear. The study sequenced eight donors, all healthy volunteers chosen at random: three men and five women. HCMV serostatus was determined by detecting HCMV-specific IgG in serum with a commercial ELISA kit. MIGEC was used to demultiplex reads and group the reads by UMI, and MiTCR was used to assemble and quantify clonotypes. To exclude erroneous sequences, only TCR cDNA sequences supported by at least two reads were retained. The tcR package was used for downstream repertoire analysis, with clonotypes matched between fractions based on CDR3 nucleotide sequence plus V segment. VDJmatch was used to annotate antigen specificity against VDJdb, with one amino acid substitution in CDR3 permitted.

The source is a woman younger than 35 in good health. What was sequenced was CD4+ T cells sorted from blood. The rearrangement combines TRBV7-6 with TRBJ2-1; the D gene is perhaps TRBD1, from 6 matching bases. The DNA sequence is given as TGTGCCAGCAGCTTAGGGGACACTCCCAACAATGAGCAGTTCTTC. It translates to CASSLGDTPNNEQFF.